This T cell receptor beta chain was sequenced for a study of control samples from healthy donors and cancer patients. CDR1 and CDR2 (germline): LNHDA, SQIVND (reference sequence). This CDR3 is built from 17 residues. The ends were cut back, 7 bases at V and 6 bases at J, with 24 bases in the middle. Some clones are missing from TCRdb's copy, which holds only in-frame ones; the method was immunoSEQ multiplex PCR. This sample carries approximately 3,000 clones, 94% of them seen once, and the ten largest clones take about 33%. The chain employs TRBV19 and TRBJ2-2; D may match TRBD1 or TRBD2 (6 bases each). The sample was PBMCs. The TCR originated in a man aged 65 to 85 with lung cancer. The CDR3 region has the DNA TGTGCCAGTAATATGTGGAGGGGGGCCATTAGGGCCGGGGAGCTGTTTTTT. It is translated as CASNMWRGAIRAGELFF.